This TCR beta chain appears in the sequencing data of a study of glioma-infiltrating T cells. Concerning this clonotype itself: The antigen remains unidentified.

The iRepertoire nested amplicon-rescue multiplex PCR amplified TCR alpha and beta CDR3s from RNA. For one-step reverse transcription and amplification, 100-400 ng of tissue mRNA or PBMC total RNA was used. A single record per CDR3 protein comes from TCRdb applying MiXCR to the multiplex PCR reads. The sample records approximately 90,000 distinct CDR3 sequences, 20% to 25% being singletons. Study-wide findings and caveats: Gliomas, especially low-grade, showed above-expected tissue-blood divergence; non-neoplastic patients showed below. Only very few CDR3 sequences appeared in both tissue and blood.

The source of this sequence is a human donor with low-grade glioma or glioblastoma, undergoing nonglioma brain surgery, or in good health (not recorded which). Source material: glioma tissue, nonneoplastic brain tissue, or PBMCs (not recorded which).

DNA for the CDR3: TGTGCCAGCAGCTTAAGGGCCAGTTTAAGCTCTAACTATGGCTACACCTTC. It specifies CASSLRASLSSNYGYTF. The chain carries TRBV7-2 and TRBJ1-2, with D hard to call. Germline assignment: CDR1 SGHTA and CDR2 FQGNSA. Trimming left V 2 bases short and J 0 bases short, with 16 bases between. CDR3 length: 17 amino acids.